This T cell receptor beta chain was recorded in a study of Ad26.COV2.S vaccination and SARS-CoV-2 variants. In the study overall: Vaccine-arm donor from the placebo-controlled COV1001 Ad26.COV2.S trial. Ad26.COV2.S, an intramuscular injection, was given once or twice 56 days apart.

Study-wide points: Placebo and vaccine recipients had non-spike TCR breadth that was similar.

Sample treatment: some 20 received Ad26.COV2.S at low or high dose, single or two shots; about five received placebo; per-sample allocation not given. Sampling was performed 63 days after the first vaccine or placebo injection. What was given as vaccine was an Ad26 vector encoding Wuhan-strain SARS-CoV-2 spike. Only in-frame clones appear in the TCRdb table, and some are missing; sequencing was by immunoSEQ multiplex PCR. The sample has roughly 700,000 clones, 89% seen once. About this clone itself: The antigen is undetermined.

The source of this sequence is a person between 18 and 65 years old who received the Ad26.COV2.S COVID-19 vaccine or a placebo. The sample here was peripheral blood, taken in a trial of Ad26.COV2.S vaccine versus placebo.

CDR3 in DNA: TGCGCCAGCAGTGAGTCCGGGAATATTCAGTACTTC. Translation: CASSESGNIQYF. The rearrangement uses TRBV10-1 and TRBJ2-4, with a weak D call TRBD2 (5 bases). Germline V gene lookup returns CDR1 WNHNN and CDR2 SYGVQD (reference sequence). Trimming took off 0 bases at V and 10 bases at J, with 7 bases between the two ends. The CDR3 has 12 residues.